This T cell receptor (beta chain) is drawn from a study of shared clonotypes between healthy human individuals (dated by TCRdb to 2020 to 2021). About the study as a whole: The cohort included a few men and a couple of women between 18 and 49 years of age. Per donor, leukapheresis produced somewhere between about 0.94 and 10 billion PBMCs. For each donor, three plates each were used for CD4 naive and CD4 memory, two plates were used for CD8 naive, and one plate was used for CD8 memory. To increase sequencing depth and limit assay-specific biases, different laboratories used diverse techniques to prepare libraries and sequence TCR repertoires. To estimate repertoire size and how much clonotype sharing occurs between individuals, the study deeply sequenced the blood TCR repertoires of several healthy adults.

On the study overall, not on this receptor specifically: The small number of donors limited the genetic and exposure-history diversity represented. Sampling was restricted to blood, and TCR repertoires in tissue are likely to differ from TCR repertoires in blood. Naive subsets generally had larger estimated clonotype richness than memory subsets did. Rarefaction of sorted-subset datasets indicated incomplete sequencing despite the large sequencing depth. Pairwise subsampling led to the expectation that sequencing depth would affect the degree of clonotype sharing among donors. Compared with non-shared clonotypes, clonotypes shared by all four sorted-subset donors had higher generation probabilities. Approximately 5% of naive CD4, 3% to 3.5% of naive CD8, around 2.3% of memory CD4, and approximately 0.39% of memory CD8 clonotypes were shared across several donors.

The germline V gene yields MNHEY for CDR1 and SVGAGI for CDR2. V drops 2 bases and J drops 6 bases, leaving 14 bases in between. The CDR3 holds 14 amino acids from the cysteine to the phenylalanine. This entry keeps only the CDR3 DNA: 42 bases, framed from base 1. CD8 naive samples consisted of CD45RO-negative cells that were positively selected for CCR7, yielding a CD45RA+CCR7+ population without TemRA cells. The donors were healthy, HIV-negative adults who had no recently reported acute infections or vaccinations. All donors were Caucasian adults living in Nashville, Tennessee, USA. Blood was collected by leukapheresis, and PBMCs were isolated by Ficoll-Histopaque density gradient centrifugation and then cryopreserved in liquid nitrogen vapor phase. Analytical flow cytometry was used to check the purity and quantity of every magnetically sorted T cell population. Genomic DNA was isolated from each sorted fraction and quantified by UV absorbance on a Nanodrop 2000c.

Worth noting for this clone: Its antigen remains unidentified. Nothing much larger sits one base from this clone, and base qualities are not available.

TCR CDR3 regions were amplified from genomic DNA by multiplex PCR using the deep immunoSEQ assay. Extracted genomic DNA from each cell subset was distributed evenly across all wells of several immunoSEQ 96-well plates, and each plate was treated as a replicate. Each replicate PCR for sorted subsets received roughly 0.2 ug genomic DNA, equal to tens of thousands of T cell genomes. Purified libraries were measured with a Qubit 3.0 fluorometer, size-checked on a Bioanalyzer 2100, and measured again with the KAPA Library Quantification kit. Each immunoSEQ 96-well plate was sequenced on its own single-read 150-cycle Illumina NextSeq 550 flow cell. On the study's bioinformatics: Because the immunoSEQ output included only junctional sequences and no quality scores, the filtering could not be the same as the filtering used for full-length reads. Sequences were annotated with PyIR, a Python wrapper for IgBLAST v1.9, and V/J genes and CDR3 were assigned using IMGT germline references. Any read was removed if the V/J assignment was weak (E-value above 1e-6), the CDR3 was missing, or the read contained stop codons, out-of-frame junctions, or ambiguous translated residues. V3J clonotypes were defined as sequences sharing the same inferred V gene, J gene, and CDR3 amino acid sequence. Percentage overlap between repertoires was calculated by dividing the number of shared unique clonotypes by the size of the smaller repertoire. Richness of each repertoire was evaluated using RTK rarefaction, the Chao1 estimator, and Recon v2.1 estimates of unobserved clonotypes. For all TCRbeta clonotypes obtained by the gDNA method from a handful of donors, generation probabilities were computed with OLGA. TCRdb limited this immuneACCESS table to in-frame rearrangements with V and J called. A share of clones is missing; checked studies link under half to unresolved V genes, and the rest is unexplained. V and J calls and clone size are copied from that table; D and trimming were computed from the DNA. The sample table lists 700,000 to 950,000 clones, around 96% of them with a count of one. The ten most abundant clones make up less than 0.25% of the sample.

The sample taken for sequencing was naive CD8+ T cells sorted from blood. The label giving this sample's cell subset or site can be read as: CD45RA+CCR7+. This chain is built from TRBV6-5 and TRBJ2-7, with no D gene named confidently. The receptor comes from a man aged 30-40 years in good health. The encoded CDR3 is CASSYTVDLAEQYF. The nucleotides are TGTGCCAGCAGTTACACTGTAGATCTTGCCGAGCAGTACTTC.